This TCR beta chain came from a study of T cell responses to AZD1222 COVID-19 vaccine. Measured with immunoSEQ multiplex PCR; TCRdb has only the in-frame clones, and not every one. The data hold about 150,000 clones, with approximately 88% observed a single time. Study-level results: Donors skewed white British and female; clonal diversity was possibly underestimated. Distributed over spike, vaccine-associated CD4 TCRs predominated at 160-218 and 743-854.

This clone was picked up a small number of times. Its antigen is currently unknown. The specimen comprised peripheral blood, sampled on day 0 of MenACWY control vaccination. This TCR derives from an adult in good health.

CDR3 region: CASSLSPGQGQPQHF. The CDR3 coding sequence is TGTGCCAGCAGCCTTAGCCCGGGACAGGGGCAGCCCCAGCATTTT. V and J are TRBV3-1 (or the pseudogene TRBV3-2) and TRBJ1-5; TRBD1 matches at 10 bases. V lost 4 bases to trimming and J lost 7 bases; unmatched junction nucleotides: 7. Per the germline V gene, CDR1 is LGHDT and CDR2 is YNNKEL (reference sequence). The CDR3 length is 15 residues.